The 25 T cell receptor beta chains in this list originate from one sample, sequenced in a study of cytomegalovirus exposure and HLA in healthy donors. The PCR employed 60 Vbeta primers together with 13 Jbeta primers. The table came from immunoSEQ multiplex PCR; TCRdb's copy has only in-frame clones and leaves some out. This sample carries roughly 120,000 clones, about 81% of them seen once, and the ten largest clones take less than 1.1%. The sequenced sample consisted of PBMCs. The receptors here all came from a woman in her twenties or thirties in good health and CMV-seronegative.

The chain uses TRBV18 and TRBJ1-1; the D gene is possibly TRBD1 (5 bases). Germline assignment: CDR1 KGHSH and CDR2 LQKENI. The V and J ends lost 0 bases and 2 bases respectively, with 10 bases between them. This CDR3 spans 15 amino acids. Here the CDR3 reads CASSPPGQGNTEAFF. The CDR3 coding sequence is TGTGCCAGCTCACCACCGGGGCAGGGTAACACTGAAGCTTTCTTT.

This chain uses TRBV6-1 with TRBJ1-2; D ambiguous. The CDR3 length is 13 residues. Trimming stripped 1 base from V and 5 bases from J, with 8 bases between. Germline assignment: CDR1 MNHNS and CDR2 SASEGT. CDR3 DNA: TGTGCCAGCAGTGAAGGTTACGGGTATGGCTACACCTTC. Protein product: CASSEGYGYGYTF.

The chain joins TRBV18 to TRBJ2-5; no firm D call. The CDR3 sequence is 13 residues long. Germline-derived CDR1 and CDR2 are KGHSH and LQKENI. V was cut by 7 bases and J by 1 base, with 10 bases left in between. Here the CDR3 DNA reads TGTGCCAGCTTTAGAGGAATCCAAGAGACCCAGTACTTC. Translation gives CASFRGIQETQYF.

This rearrangement joins TRBV5-1 to TRBJ1-2; 7 nucleotides align to TRBD1. Germline CDR1 reads SGHRS; CDR2 reads YFSETQ. V lost 1 base, J lost 8 bases, and 5 bases stayed unmatched. CDR3 length: 13 residues. CDR3 amino acids: CASSLRTGRGYTF. The CDR3 DNA sequence: TGCGCCAGCAGCTTGCGGACAGGTCGGGGCTACACCTTC. Together with reference TRBV5-1 and TRBJ1-2, the CDR3 gives the full variable domain: KAGVTQTPRYLIKTRGQQVTLSCSPISGHRSVSWYQQTPGQGLQFLFEYFSETQRNKGNFPGRFSGRQFSNSRSEMNVSTLELGDSALYLCASSLRTGRGYTFGSGTRLTVV.

This clone was counted only a few times. The chain uses TRBV4-3 and TRBJ2-3; unclear D gene. This CDR3 has 13 residues. Germline assignment: CDR1 LGHNA and CDR2 YSLEER. Trimming shortened V by 3 bases and J by 5 bases, and 9 bases separated the two germline ends. The CDR3 DNA sequence: TGCGCCAGCAGCCAGAGAATTGGAGATACGCAGTATTTT. This sequence encodes CASSQRIGDTQYF.

The V call is TRBV29-1, the J call TRBJ2-5, with D perhaps TRBD1 (6 bases). Trimming left V 7 bases short and J 5 bases short, with 20 bases between. This CDR3 has 14 residues. Germline CDR1 and CDR2: SQVTM and ANQGSEA. The CDR3 DNA follows: TGCAGCGCCCTCCCATCGGACAGAGGCGAGACCCAGTACTTC. As protein: CSALPSDRGETQYF.

This rearrangement joins TRBV10-3 to TRBJ2-3; maybe TRBD2 (5 bases). V lost 7 bases to trimming and J lost 0 bases, with 11 bases between them. Germline V lookup: CDR1 ENHRY, CDR2 SYGVKD. The CDR3 spans 14 residues. CDR3 DNA: TGTGCCATCATGGCCGGGGAAAGCACAGATACGCAGTATTTT. As protein: CAIMAGESTDTQYF.

The gene calls are TRBV10-3 and TRBJ2-1; 8 nucleotides agree with TRBD2. After removal of 11 bases from V and 4 bases from J, the junction contained 10 bases not matched to a gene. The CDR3 has 14 residues. Germline CDR1 and CDR2: ENHRY and SYGVKD. This CDR3 reads CAVVPGGLYNEQFF. Here the CDR3 DNA reads TGTGCCGTAGTCCCGGGGGGGTTATACAATGAGCAGTTCTTC.

Notes on this clone: Other nucleotide sequences in the sample specify the same CDR3. The chain combines TRBV18 with TRBJ2-5; D unresolved. The CDR3 has 13 residues. Trimming took 3 bases from V and 2 from J, leaving 7 bases between them. The germline V gene has CDR1 KGHSH and CDR2 LQKENI. Written as DNA, the CDR3 is TGTGCCAGCTCACCCGGGTCTCAAGAGACCCAGTACTTC. It encodes CASSPGSQETQYF.

This chain joins TRBV27 and TRBJ2-2; D gene uncertain. With 6 bases removed from V and 5 bases from J, the gap between germline ends came to 13 bases. The CDR3 sequence is 14 residues long. Germline loops: CDR1 MNHEY, CDR2 SMNVEV (reference sequence). DNA for the CDR3: TGTGCCAGCAGCCCGATTCAGGATACCGGGGAGCTGTTTTTT. This gives the protein CASSPIQDTGELFF.

The rearrangement joins TRBV2 to TRBJ1-1, with D perhaps TRBD1 (6 bases). The CDR3 has 13 amino acids. CDR1 and CDR2 (germline): SNHLY, FYNNEI. Trimming shortened V by 4 bases and J by 5 bases, and 11 bases separated the two germline ends. The CDR3 region is CASSANRATEAFF. The CDR3 DNA sequence: TGTGCCAGCAGTGCGAACAGGGCTACTGAAGCTTTCTTT.

The chain is built from TRBV18 and TRBJ2-2; 9 bases align to TRBD1. The V and J ends lost 10 bases and 5 bases, in that order; junction bases with no gene match: 8. CDR1 is KGHSH and CDR2 is LQKENI in the germline V gene. This CDR3 is built from 14 residues. Here the CDR3 reads CATTLGTGTGELFF. DNA for the CDR3: TGTGCCACGACCCTGGGGACAGGGACCGGGGAGCTGTTTTTT.

The chain couples TRBV2 to TRBJ2-1; TRBD2 matches at 9 bases. The CDR3 sequence is 15 residues long. Trimming at V came to 5 bases and at J to 4 bases, leaving 6 bases not matched to a gene. In germline, CDR1 is SNHLY, CDR2 FYNNEI. The DNA of the CDR3 is TGTGCCAGCAGTCCCCGCGGGGGGGAGTACAATGAGCAGTTCTTC. As protein: CASSPRGGEYNEQFF.

There are a few counts of this clone. The chain links TRBV6-5 to TRBJ1-5, with a weak D call TRBD1 (6 bases). Trimming cost V 2 bases and J 3 bases, with 8 bases left between them. Germline CDR1 and CDR2: MNHEY and SVGAGI. The CDR3 has 14 amino acids. The CDR3 nucleotides are TGTGCCAGCAGTTACAAGGGGGACAATCAGCCCCAGCATTTT. Translation: CASSYKGDNQPQHF.

V gene TRBV18 combines with J gene TRBJ2-2, with D possibly being TRBD2 (5 bases). Germline CDR1 and CDR2: KGHSH and LQKENI. This CDR3 region has 15 residues. Trimming cost V 2 bases and J 3 bases, with 10 bases left between them. CDR3 DNA sequence: TGTGCCAGCTCACCAAGCGCCGGGGACACCGGGGAGCTGTTTTTT. It is translated as CASSPSAGDTGELFF.

The chain links TRBV7-2 to TRBJ2-5, with D possibly being TRBD2 (5 bases). The CDR3 loop spans 16 amino acids. The V end was cut by 6 bases, the J end by 5 bases, with 22 bases between. Germline V gene data show CDR1 as SGHTA and CDR2 as FQGNSA. CDR3 in DNA: TGTGCCAGCAGGACGGGGTCCTCTCTCGCGTGGGAGACCCAGTACTTC. The encoded protein is CASRTGSSLAWETQYF.

The chain joins TRBV4-1 to TRBJ2-1; 9 nucleotides align to TRBD1. The CDR3 runs 16 residues. CDR1 MGHRA and CDR2 YSYEKL come from the germline V gene. J lost 8 bases, V lost 3 bases, and 11 bases had no gene match. The CDR3 DNA reads TGCGCCAGCAGCCATAGTTTAGGGACAGGGAACTATGAGCAGTTCTTC. This translates into CASSHSLGTGNYEQFF.

The chain combines TRBV6-5 with TRBJ1-1; D remains unclear. The CDR3 consists of 13 residues. CDR1 and CDR2 (germline): MNHEY, SVGAGI. Trimming left V 8 bases short and J 1 base short, with 11 bases between. DNA for the CDR3: TGTGCCAGCCGTGCACGGGGGAACACTGAAGCTTTCTTT. Translation: CASRARGNTEAFF.

The V gene is TRBV18, the J gene TRBJ2-2; TRBD2 matches at 7 bases. CDR1 is KGHSH, CDR2 LQKENI, per germline. The CDR3 spans 18 residues. With V trimmed by 1 base and J by 1 base, 9 bases remained unmatched. CDR3 region: CASSPQSGASGNTGELFF. Written as DNA, the CDR3 is TGTGCCAGCTCACCACAAAGCGGGGCTAGCGGGAACACCGGGGAGCTGTTTTTT.

This clone was recorded only once. The chain joins TRBV6-1 to TRBJ1-1; D is unclear. Between the trimmed V and J ends, which lost 5 bases and 4 bases, there was a span of 11 bases. The CDR3 contains 13 residues. Germline V CDR1 and CDR2: MNHNS, SASEGT. CDR3 sequence: CASSRAEGTEAFF. DNA for the CDR3: TGTGCCAGCAGTCGAGCCGAGGGCACTGAAGCTTTCTTT.

The chain couples TRBV30 to TRBJ2-7; D gene ambiguous. The germline CDR1 and CDR2 sequences are GTSNPN and SVGIG (reference sequence). CDR3 length: 14 amino acids. V was shortened by 3 bases and J by 4 bases, with 16 bases between the two germline ends. The CDR3 is CAWRVPAKFYEQYF. The DNA of the CDR3 is TGTGCCTGGAGAGTCCCAGCGAAGTTTTACGAGCAGTACTTC.

V usage is TRBV12-5 and J usage is TRBJ2-3; D not resolved. Germline CDR1 LGHNT, CDR2 FRNRAP. Trimming left V 2 bases short and J 1 base short, with 4 bases between. The CDR3 loop spans 13 amino acids. This CDR3 reads CASGLWRTDTQYF. The DNA for the CDR3 is TGTGCTAGTGGTTTGTGGCGCACAGATACGCAGTATTTT.

The rearrangement uses TRBV30 and TRBJ1-2, with D hard to call. V lost 3 bases, J lost 4 bases, and 12 bases lay in between. Germline CDR1 GTSNPN, CDR2 SVGIG (reference sequence). The CDR3 spans 13 residues. The CDR3 DNA sequence: TGTGCCTGGAGCCAGCAGGCCCTCTATGGCTACACCTTC. This gives the protein CAWSQQALYGYTF. Together with reference TRBV30 and TRBJ1-2, the CDR3 gives the full variable domain: SQTIHQWPATLVQPVGSPLSLECTVEGTSNPNLYWYRQAAGRGLQLLFYSVGIGQISSEVPQNLSASRPQDRQFILSSKKLLLSDSGFYLCAWSQQALYGYTFGSGTRLTVV.

The gene calls are TRBV5-4 and TRBJ1-5; D may be TRBD1 (5 bases). The length of the CDR3 is 13 residues. Trimming removed 3 bases from V and 5 bases from J, with 9 bases in between. Germline V gene data show CDR1 as SGHNT and CDR2 as YYREEE (reference sequence). CDR3 residues: CASSSDRDQPQHF. CDR3 in DNA: TGTGCCAGCAGCTCCGACAGAGATCAGCCCCAGCATTTT.

The V and J genes are TRBV5-1 and TRBJ1-1, with D tentatively TRBD1 (6 bases). Trimming cost V 9 bases and J 0 bases, with 12 bases left between them. Germline CDR1 SGHRS, CDR2 YFSETQ. The CDR3 sequence is 13 residues long. The CDR3 DNA reads TGCGCCAAACTCCAGGGGTTGAACACTGAAGCTTTCTTT. Protein product: CAKLQGLNTEAFF. Full variable domain (outside the CDR3, taken from reference TRBV5-1 and TRBJ1-1): KAGVTQTPRYLIKTRGQQVTLSCSPISGHRSVSWYQQTPGQGLQFLFEYFSETQRNKGNFPGRFSGRQFSNSRSEMNVSTLELGDSALYLCAKLQGLNTEAFFGQGTRLTVV.